The entry that follows covers one T cell receptor (beta chain) sequence. This entry comes from a study of shared clonotypes between healthy human individuals. At the level of the study: Plates per donor: three CD4 naive, three CD4 memory, two CD8 naive, one CD8 memory.

CDR1 and CDR2 from the germline V gene are SGHTA and FQGNSA. Trimming at V came to 3 bases and at J to 0 bases, leaving 0 bases not matched to a gene. The CDR3 is 15 residues long. Here immunoSEQ multiplex PCR was the method, and the copy in TCRdb shows in-frame clones only, minus some. The data hold roughly 380,000 clones, with about 96% observed a single time. This TCR derives from a man younger than 40 in good health. The sample was memory CD8+ T cells sorted from blood. The subset: CD45RO+ cells pooled with CCR7-negative TemRA cells. The V and J genes are TRBV7-2 and TRBJ2-1; 9 nucleotides line up with TRBD2. CDR3 nucleotide sequence: TGTGCCAGCAGCTTTAGCGGGAGCTCCTACAATGAGCAGTTCTTC. Translation gives CASSFSGSSYNEQFF.